Shown below are 22 T cell receptor beta chains from a single sample sequenced in a study of radiotherapy plus CTLA-4 blockade in lung cancer. This table comes from immunoSEQ multiplex PCR, and its TCRdb copy is limited to in-frame clones, with some not included. The table has about 51,000 clones, 75% to 80% seen once. The sequencing used peripheral blood, collected from a patient treated with radiotherapy plus ipilimumab. Every receptor here comes from a human donor with non-small cell lung cancer whose response to radiotherapy plus ipilimumab could not be evaluated.

This clone was observed a single time. The chain has TRBV19 and TRBJ2-1; possibly TRBD1 for D (6 bases). Germline assignment: CDR1 LNHDA and CDR2 SQIVND (reference sequence). The CDR3 is made up of 17 amino acids. The V end lost 0 bases, the J end lost 9 bases, and 21 bases lay between the germline ends. The CDR3 sequence is CASSIEGGRGRRSEQFF. Written as DNA, the CDR3 is TGTGCCAGTAGTATAGAAGGAGGCAGGGGAAGACGGAGTGAGCAGTTCTTC.

The chain carries TRBV12-5 and TRBJ2-1; 11 bases map to TRBD2. The CDR3 is 17 residues long. V was clipped by 6 bases and J by 0 bases; unmatched bases: 7. Germline assignment: CDR1 LGHNT and CDR2 FRNRAP. The CDR3 is CASGWTSGPSSYNEQFF. Here the CDR3 DNA reads TGTGCTAGTGGATGGACTAGCGGGCCCAGCTCCTACAATGAGCAGTTCTTC.

The chain joins TRBV6-6 to TRBJ1-2; TRBD1 is a possible D gene (5 bases). Germline V CDR1 and CDR2: MNHNY, SVGAGI (reference sequence). This CDR3 has 13 residues. Trimming pared 6 bases from V and 1 base from J, leaving 9 bases between. The CDR3 DNA follows: TGTGCCAGCAGCTTACAGGATAACTATGGCTACACCTTC. It specifies CASSLQDNYGYTF.

This clone was seen more than once but under ten times. This chain uses TRBV27 with TRBJ2-7; D is possibly TRBD1 (5 bases). The CDR3 sequence is 17 residues long. Germline CDR1 MNHEY, CDR2 SMNVEV (reference sequence). V lost 3 bases, J lost 10 bases, and 28 bases lay in between. The CDR3 loop is CASSFGPGRLSGQGQYF. The CDR3, as DNA: TGTGCCAGCAGTTTTGGTCCGGGCCGGCTATCTGGGCAGGGACAGTACTTC.

This clone was counted a single time. The genes are TRBV27 and TRBJ1-1, with TRBD1 identical over 7 bases. The CDR3 has 15 residues. J was trimmed by 0 bases and V by 1 base; bases with no gene match: 2. Germline assignment: CDR1 MNHEY and CDR2 SMNVEV (reference sequence). CDR3 DNA: TGTGCCAGCAGTTTATACGGGACAGTGAACACTGAAGCTTTCTTT. Its protein product is CASSLYGTVNTEAFF.

J is TRBJ1-4 and V is TRBV5-6; TRBD1 is a possible D gene (6 bases). Germline assignment: CDR1 SGHDT and CDR2 YYEEEE. Trimming pared 0 bases from V and 8 bases from J, leaving 14 bases between. The CDR3 loop spans 15 amino acids. CDR3 amino acids: CASSLEGGAGEKLFF. In nucleotides, the CDR3 is TGTGCCAGCAGCTTGGAGGGGGGGGCAGGCGAAAAACTGTTTTTT.

This clone turned up a few times. The chain combines TRBV2 with TRBJ1-1; maybe TRBD1 (5 bases). The CDR3 runs to 14 residues. The germline V and J ends were trimmed by 5 bases and 3 bases, with 13 bases remaining between them. Germline CDR1 is SNHLY and CDR2 is FYNNEI. The CDR3, as DNA: TGTGCCAGCAGTCTTACCTGGGGGGACACTGAAGCTTTCTTT. It codes for CASSLTWGDTEAFF.

This clone has just a few counts. The rearrangement uses TRBV15 and TRBJ2-1; D remains ambiguous. The V end lost 0 bases, the J end lost 9 bases, and 12 bases lay between the germline ends. Germline-derived CDR1 and CDR2 are LNHNV and YYDKDF (reference sequence). The CDR3 totals 14 residues. The CDR3 DNA sequence: TGTGCCACCAGCAGAGATCGCGGTTGGAGTGAGCAGTTCTTC. It yields the protein CATSRDRGWSEQFF.

This clone was seen once. This chain connects TRBV7-2 to TRBJ1-5; D is possibly TRBD1 (6 bases). V lost 5 bases and J 4 bases, leaving 9 bases between the germline ends. This CDR3 is built from 13 residues. Germline V gives CDR1 SGHTA, CDR2 FQGNSA. The CDR3 coding sequence is TGTGCCAGCAGCCCCCAGGGGAATCAGCCCCAGCATTTT. As protein: CASSPQGNQPQHF.

The V and J genes are TRBV13 and TRBJ2-5; weak D call: TRBD2 (6 bases). This CDR3 comprises 13 residues. V was cut by 5 bases and J by 4 bases, with 11 bases left in between. Germline V gene lookup returns CDR1 PRHDT and CDR2 FYEKMQ (reference sequence). CDR3 nucleotides: TGTGCCAGCAGCCAGACTAGTTCAGAGACCCAGTACTTC. Protein product: CASSQTSSETQYF.

The rearrangement uses TRBV6-4 and TRBJ1-1; weak D call: TRBD1 (6 bases). This CDR3 comprises 15 residues. Germline-derived CDR1 and CDR2 are MRHNA and SNTAGT. V gave up 4 bases and J gave up 6 bases, with 18 bases separating them. CDR3 bases: TGTGCCAGCAGTGCCCCGACAGGATATTCGGCTGAAGCTTTCTTT. Its protein product is CASSAPTGYSAEAFF.

This sequence joins TRBV9 and TRBJ2-1; TRBD1 agrees at 8 bases. Germline trimming cut 3 bases from V and 8 bases from J; bases unmatched to any gene: 7. Germline CDR1 is SGDLS and CDR2 is YYNGEE. The CDR3 has 14 amino acids. Here the CDR3 DNA reads TGTGCCAGCAGCGGCGGACAGGGCGGCGATGAGCAGTTCTTC. Amino acid sequence: CASSGGQGGDEQFF.

V gene TRBV5-4 combines with J gene TRBJ1-1, with 10 nucleotides matching TRBD1. The CDR3 runs to 15 residues. The germline CDR1 and CDR2 sequences are SGHNT and YYREEE (reference sequence). V dropped 8 bases and J dropped 3; count of bases not matched to a gene: 10. The CDR3 protein is CASSPGTGDDTEAFF. In nucleotides, the CDR3 is TGTGCCAGTAGCCCTGGGACAGGGGACGACACTGAAGCTTTCTTT.

This clone has only a few counts. The gene calls are TRBV7-9 and TRBJ2-2, with D tentatively TRBD1 (5 bases). V was cut by 1 base and J by 7 bases, with 13 bases left in between. Looked up from germline, CDR1 is SEHNR and CDR2 is FQNEAQ (reference sequence). The CDR3 covers 15 residues. As DNA, the CDR3 is TGTGCCAGCAGCTTAGTTGGGGCTGTGAGCGGGGAGCTGTTTTTT. As protein: CASSLVGAVSGELFF.

The chain combines TRBV4-1 with TRBJ2-5, with TRBD1 matching over 7 bases. The DNA end favors TRBJ2-7, so the J call may be wrong. The V gene's germline CDR1 is MGHRA and CDR2 YSYEKL. The CDR3 covers 13 residues. The CDR3: CASSEGQSYEQYF. The CDR3 region has the DNA TGCGCCAGCAGCGAGGGACAGTCCTACGAGCAGTACTTC.

V usage is TRBV5-1 and J usage is TRBJ2-3; the match to TRBD1 covers 7 bases. V shed 3 bases and J 5 bases; nucleotides not matched to a gene: 9. Germline assignment: CDR1 SGHRS and CDR2 YFSETQ. This CDR3 contains 15 residues. This chain's CDR3 is CASSSGNRGIDTQYF. The CDR3 DNA is TGCGCCAGCAGCTCTGGGAACAGGGGAATAGATACGCAGTATTTT.

V usage is TRBV19 and J usage is TRBJ2-5; TRBD2 agrees at 8 bases. The CDR3 contains 16 residues. Germline V gives CDR1 LNHDA, CDR2 SQIVND (reference sequence). Unmatched junction bases numbered 8, after V lost 5 bases and J lost 0 bases. In nucleotides, the CDR3 is TGTGCCAGTAGTGATCGTGGTAGCGGGAACCAAGAGACCCAGTACTTC. Translated, it gives CASSDRGSGNQETQYF.

This clone was recorded a few times. This sequence joins TRBV14 and TRBJ2-7, with TRBD2 matching over 8 bases. Germline V lookup: CDR1 SGHDN, CDR2 FVKESK. Trimming removed 4 bases from V and 0 bases from J; junction bases left unmatched: 2. This CDR3 spans 14 amino acids. CDR3 in amino acids: CASSLSGASYEQYF. The CDR3 DNA is TGTGCCAGCAGCCTTAGCGGGGCCTCCTACGAGCAGTACTTC.

In nucleotides, the CDR3 is TGTGCCAGCAGCGCCAATAGCGGGGGGGCCGGGGAGCTGTTTTTT. It yields the protein CASSANSGGAGELFF. The chain couples TRBV9 to TRBJ2-2, with 11 positions matching TRBD2. J was trimmed by 6 bases and V by 3 bases; bases with no gene match: 4. CDR1 SGDLS and CDR2 YYNGEE come from the germline V gene. The length of the CDR3 is 15 residues.

The rearrangement joins TRBV6-7 to TRBJ2-7, with TRBD1 identical over 9 bases. TRBV6-7 is noted as an ORF with a role that remains uncertain. The CDR3 spans 14 residues. V lost 6 bases and J lost 5; bases outside the gene matches: 8. As DNA, the CDR3 is TGTGCCAGCAGGAAACAGGGGGCTGGACACGAGCAGTACTTC. This gives the protein CASRKQGAGHEQYF.

The chain couples TRBV4-3 to TRBJ2-5; TRBD2 agrees at 7 bases. The J call is doubtful: the DNA matches TRBJ2-7 better. CDR1 LGHNA and CDR2 YSLEER come from the germline V gene. CDR3 length equals 19 residues. The DNA of the CDR3 is TGCGCCAGCAGCCGAGAGTGGGTGGGCCCGGCGGCGGGAGACTACGAGCAGTACTTC. It specifies CASSREWVGPAAGDYEQYF.

The chain has TRBV5-1 and TRBJ1-1; D is possibly TRBD1 (6 bases). Germline loops: CDR1 SGHRS, CDR2 YFSETQ. The CDR3 sequence is 17 residues long. Trimming stripped 4 bases from V and 0 bases from J, with 19 bases between. CDR3 nucleotides: TGCGCCAGCAGCCCCGGTCCCGGCAGGGGCCTGAACACTGAAGCTTTCTTT. This encodes CASSPGPGRGLNTEAFF.